This T cell receptor beta chain was sequenced in a study of blood T cell repertoires in COVID-19. In the study overall: Sample material is recorded as cDNA or gDNA derived from T cells, B-cell-depleted T cells, or PBMCs.

Sequenced by immunoSEQ multiplex PCR; TCRdb stores in-frame clones only, minus some. The data contain about 74,000 clones, just under 85% of them seen just once; the ten biggest clones take up approximately 35%. V gave up 0 bases and J gave up 8 bases, with 16 bases separating them. This CDR3 spans 16 amino acids. Germline V gives CDR1 SGHTA, CDR2 FQGTGA. The sequence came from a man between 65 and 85 years old with acute or convalescent COVID-19. This chain links TRBV7-3 with TRBJ2-2; perhaps TRBD2 as D (5 bases). Sequencing was carried out using peripheral blood. DNA for the CDR3: TGTGCCAGCAGCTTAACAACTAGGCCGGCGAGGGGGGAGCTGTTTTTT. As protein: CASSLTTRPARGELFF.